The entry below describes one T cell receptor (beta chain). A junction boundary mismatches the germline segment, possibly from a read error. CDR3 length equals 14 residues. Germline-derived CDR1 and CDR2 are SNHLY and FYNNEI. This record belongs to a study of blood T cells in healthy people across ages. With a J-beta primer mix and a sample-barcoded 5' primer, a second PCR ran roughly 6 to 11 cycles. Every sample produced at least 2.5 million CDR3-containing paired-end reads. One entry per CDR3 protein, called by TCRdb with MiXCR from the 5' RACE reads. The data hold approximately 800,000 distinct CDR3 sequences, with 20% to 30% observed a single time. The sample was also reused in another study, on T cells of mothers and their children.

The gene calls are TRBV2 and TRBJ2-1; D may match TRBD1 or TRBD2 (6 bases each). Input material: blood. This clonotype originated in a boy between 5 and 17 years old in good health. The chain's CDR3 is CASSARGLYNGQFF. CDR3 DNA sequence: TGTGCCAGCAGTGCTCGGGGGCTCTACAATGGGCAGTTCTTC.